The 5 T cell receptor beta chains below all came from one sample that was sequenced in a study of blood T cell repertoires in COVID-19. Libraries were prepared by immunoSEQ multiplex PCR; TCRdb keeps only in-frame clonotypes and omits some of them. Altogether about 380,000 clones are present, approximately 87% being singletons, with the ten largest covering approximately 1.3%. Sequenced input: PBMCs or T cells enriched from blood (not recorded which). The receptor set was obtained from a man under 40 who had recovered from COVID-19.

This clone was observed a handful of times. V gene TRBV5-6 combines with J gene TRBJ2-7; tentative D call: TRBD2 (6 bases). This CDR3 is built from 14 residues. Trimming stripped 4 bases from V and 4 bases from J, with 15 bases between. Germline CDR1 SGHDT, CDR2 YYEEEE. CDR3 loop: CASSVSGLLYEQYF. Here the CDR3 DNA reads TGTGCCAGCAGCGTGTCGGGACTCCTTTACGAGCAGTACTTC. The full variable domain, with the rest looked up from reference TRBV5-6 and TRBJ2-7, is DAGVTQSPTHLIKTRGQQVTLRCSPKSGHDTVSWYQQALGQGPQFIFQYYEEEERQRGNFPDRFSGHQFPNYSSELNVNALLLGDSALYLCASSVSGLLYEQYFGPGTRLTVT.

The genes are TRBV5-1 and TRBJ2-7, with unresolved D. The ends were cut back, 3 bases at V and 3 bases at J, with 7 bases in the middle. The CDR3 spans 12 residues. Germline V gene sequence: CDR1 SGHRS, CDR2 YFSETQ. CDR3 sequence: CASSSQNYEQYF. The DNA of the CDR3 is TGCGCCAGCAGCTCCCAAAACTACGAGCAGTACTTC. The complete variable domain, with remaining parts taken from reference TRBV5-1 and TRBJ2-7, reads KAGVTQTPRYLIKTRGQQVTLSCSPISGHRSVSWYQQTPGQGLQFLFEYFSETQRNKGNFPGRFSGRQFSNSRSEMNVSTLELGDSALYLCASSSQNYEQYFGPGTRLTVT.

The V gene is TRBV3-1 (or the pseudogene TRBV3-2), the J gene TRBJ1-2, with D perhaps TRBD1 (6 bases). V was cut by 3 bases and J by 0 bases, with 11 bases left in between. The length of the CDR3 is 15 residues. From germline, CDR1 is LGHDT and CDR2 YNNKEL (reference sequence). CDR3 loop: CASSQTGEANYGYTF. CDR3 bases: TGTGCCAGCAGCCAGACAGGAGAAGCTAACTATGGCTACACCTTC.

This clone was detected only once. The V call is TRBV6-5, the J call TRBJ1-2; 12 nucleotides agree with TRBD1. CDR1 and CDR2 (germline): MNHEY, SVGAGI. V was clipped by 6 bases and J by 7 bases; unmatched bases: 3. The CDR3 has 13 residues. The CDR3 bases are TGTGCCAGCAGCCGGGACAGGGGGCCTGGCTACACCTTC. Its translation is CASSRDRGPGYTF.

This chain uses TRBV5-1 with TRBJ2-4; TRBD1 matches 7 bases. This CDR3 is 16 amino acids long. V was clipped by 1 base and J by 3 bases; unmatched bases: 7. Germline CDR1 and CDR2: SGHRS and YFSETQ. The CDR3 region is CASSLSGQTNKNIQYF. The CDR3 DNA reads TGCGCCAGCAGCTTGTCGGGACAGACCAACAAAAACATTCAGTACTTC.